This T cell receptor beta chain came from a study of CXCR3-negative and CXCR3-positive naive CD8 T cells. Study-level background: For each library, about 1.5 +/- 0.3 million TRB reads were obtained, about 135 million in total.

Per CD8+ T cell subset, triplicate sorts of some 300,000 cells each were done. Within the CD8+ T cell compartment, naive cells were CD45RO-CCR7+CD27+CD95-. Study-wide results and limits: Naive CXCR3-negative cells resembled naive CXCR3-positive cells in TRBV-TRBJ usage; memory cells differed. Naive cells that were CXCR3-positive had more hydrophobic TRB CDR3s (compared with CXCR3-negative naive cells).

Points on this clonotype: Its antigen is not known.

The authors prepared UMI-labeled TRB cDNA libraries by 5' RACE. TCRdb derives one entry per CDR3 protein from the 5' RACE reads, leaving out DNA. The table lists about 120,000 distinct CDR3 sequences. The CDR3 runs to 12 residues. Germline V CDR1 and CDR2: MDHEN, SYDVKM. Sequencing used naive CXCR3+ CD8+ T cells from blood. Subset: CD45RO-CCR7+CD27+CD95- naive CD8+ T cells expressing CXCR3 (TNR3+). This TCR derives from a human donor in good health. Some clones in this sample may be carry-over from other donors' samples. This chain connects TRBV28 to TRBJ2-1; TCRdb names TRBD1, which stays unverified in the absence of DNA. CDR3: CASSLTGRSQFF.